This T cell receptor (beta chain) was identified in a study of CD8 T cells in Susac syndrome. After extraction with the RNeasy kit, about 0.45 to 1 ug of the RNA was reverse transcribed using random hexamers. Across 54 Vbeta and 13 Jbeta, TCR beta CDR3 was amplified with immunoSEQ multiplex PCR. TCRdb fed the immunoSEQ multiplex PCR reads into MiXCR, producing one record per CDR3 protein. Of some 120,000 distinct CDR3 sequences detected, about 95% appear once; the ten largest clones hold over 0.1%. On this clonotype: Antigen unknown.

TCR beta was sequenced from blood CD8+ and CD4+ T cells. Bulk CD8+ and CD4+ cells came from magnetic negative isolation; CD8+ TEMRA by FACS. Study-wide findings and caveats: Only a relatively small number of individuals were included in the TCR sequencing and HLA analysis.

The receptor comes from a human donor with multiple sclerosis. Sequencing input: CD4+ T cells from PBMCs.

The CDR3 DNA reads TGTGCCAGCAGCCCCTTAGCGGGAGGACGCACAGATACGCAGTATTTT. Translating gives CASSPLAGGRTDTQYF. V and J are TRBV7-9 and TRBJ2-3; TRBD2 aligns across 10 bases. The germline V gene has CDR1 SEHNR and CDR2 FQNEAQ (reference sequence). With 5 bases clipped from V and 1 base from J, the junction kept 6 bases outside the gene matches. The length of the CDR3 is 16 residues.